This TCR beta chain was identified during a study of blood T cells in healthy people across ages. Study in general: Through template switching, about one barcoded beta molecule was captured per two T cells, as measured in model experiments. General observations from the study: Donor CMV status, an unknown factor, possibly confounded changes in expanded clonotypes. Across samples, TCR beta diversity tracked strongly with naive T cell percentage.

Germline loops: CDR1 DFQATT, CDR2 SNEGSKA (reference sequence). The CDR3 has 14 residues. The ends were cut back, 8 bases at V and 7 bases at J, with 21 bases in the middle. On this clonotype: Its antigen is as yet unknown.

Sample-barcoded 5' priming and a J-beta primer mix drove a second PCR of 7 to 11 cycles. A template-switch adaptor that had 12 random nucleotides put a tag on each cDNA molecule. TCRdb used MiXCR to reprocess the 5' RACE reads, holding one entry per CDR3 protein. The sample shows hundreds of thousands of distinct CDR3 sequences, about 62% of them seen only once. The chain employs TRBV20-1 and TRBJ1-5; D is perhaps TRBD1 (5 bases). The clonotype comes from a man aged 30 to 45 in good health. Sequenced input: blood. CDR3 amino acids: CSCSRDSGGQPQHF. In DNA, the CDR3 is TGCAGTTGCTCCCGGGACTCGGGAGGACAGCCCCAGCATTTT.